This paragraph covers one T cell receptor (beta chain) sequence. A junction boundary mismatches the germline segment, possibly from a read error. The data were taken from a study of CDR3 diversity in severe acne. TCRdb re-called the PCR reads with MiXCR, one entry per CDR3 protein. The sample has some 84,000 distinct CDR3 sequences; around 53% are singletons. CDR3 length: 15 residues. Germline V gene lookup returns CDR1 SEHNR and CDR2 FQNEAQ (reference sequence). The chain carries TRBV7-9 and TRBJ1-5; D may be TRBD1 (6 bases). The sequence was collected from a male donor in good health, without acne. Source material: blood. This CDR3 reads CASSPRGGLGQPQHF. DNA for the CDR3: TGCGCCAGCAGCCCTCGGGGGGGGCTTGGTCAGCCCCAGCATTTT.